The 31 T cell receptor beta chains reported below all come from one sample, sequenced in a study of T cells after yellow fever vaccination. TCRdb re-called the 5' RACE reads through MiXCR, storing one row per CDR3 protein. The table has hundreds of thousands of distinct CDR3 sequences, roughly 22% seen once. Specimen: PBMCs, collected less than 25 days after the first yellow fever vaccination. The receptors were gathered from a man aged 18 to 29 who received the YFV17D yellow fever vaccine.

The chain couples TRBV29-1 to TRBJ1-2, with a weak D call TRBD1 (6 bases). From germline, CDR1 is SQVTM and CDR2 ANQGSEA. V lost 0 bases and J lost 8, with 31 bases in between. This CDR3 spans 19 amino acids. The CDR3, as DNA: TGCAGCGTTGAAGATCTGGAATCGGGCAGGGGCGATTTCCTGGGGGGCTACACCTTC. It translates to CSVEDLESGRGDFLGGYTF.

This clonotype has just a few counts. The rearrangement links TRBV12-3 or TRBV12-4 to TRBJ2-7; a possible D gene is TRBD1 (6 bases). Trimming stripped 3 bases from V and 6 bases from J, with 12 bases between. CDR3 length: 13 amino acids. In DNA form, the CDR3 reads TGTGCCAGCAGTTTTTGGGGCAGGGGCGAGCAGTACTTC. Protein: CASSFWGRGEQYF.

The chain uses TRBV28 and TRBJ1-5, with a tentative D call TRBD1 (6 bases). Trimming shortened V by 10 bases and J by 2 bases, and 15 bases separated the two germline ends. Germline CDR1 MDHEN, CDR2 SYDVKM. The CDR3 totals 14 residues. This CDR3 is CATSTGLGNQPQHF. CDR3 coding DNA: TGTGCCACCTCGACAGGACTAGGCAATCAGCCCCAGCATTTT.

This clonotype came up a few times. The V call is TRBV5-6, the J call TRBJ2-7; D call uncertain. The CDR3 totals 12 residues. Trimming pared 3 bases from V and 2 bases from J, leaving 6 bases between. Looked up from germline, CDR1 is SGHDT and CDR2 is YYEEEE. The CDR3, as DNA: TGTGCCAGCAGCTCGGAACCCTACGAGCAGTACGTC. Protein product: CASSSEPYEQYV.

This clonotype appeared a few times. The chain uses TRBV27 and TRBJ1-1, with 7 bases fitting TRBD1. V shed 5 bases, J shed 6 bases, and the junction held 12 bases outside the gene matches. Per germline, CDR1 MNHEY and CDR2 SMNVEV (reference sequence). This CDR3 spans 15 amino acids. CDR3 region: CASSPRQGMISEAFF. CDR3 coding DNA: TGTGCCAGCAGTCCCCGACAGGGAATGATTTCTGAAGCTTTCTTT.

This clonotype was found a few times. V gene TRBV10-3 combines with J gene TRBJ2-2; 10 bases are a match to TRBD2. The CDR3 totals 18 residues. With 2 bases clipped from V and 1 base from J, the junction kept 7 bases outside the gene matches. CDR1 is ENHRY and CDR2 is SYGVKD in the germline V gene. CDR3 region: CAISERLAGAQNTGELFF. The CDR3 DNA reads as TGTGCCATCAGTGAGCGTCTAGCGGGGGCCCAGAACACCGGGGAGCTGTTTTTT.

This sequence joins TRBV11-2 and TRBJ2-7; TRBD1 agrees at 8 bases. The J segment lost 5 bases and the V segment lost 2 bases, leaving 17 bases of the junction unmatched. Germline-derived CDR1 and CDR2 are SGHAT and FQNNGV. The CDR3 is 18 amino acids. CDR3 nucleotide sequence: TGTGCCAGCAGCTTACCCCCTTGGCAGGGGGCTTTTGGGAACGAGCAGTACTTC. This translates into CASSLPPWQGAFGNEQYF.

The chain uses TRBV2 and TRBJ1-2; D gene ambiguous. The V end lost 4 bases, the J end lost 7 bases, and 19 bases lay between the germline ends. Looked up from germline, CDR1 is SNHLY and CDR2 is FYNNEI. This CDR3 is built from 15 residues. The CDR3 bases are TGTGCCAGCAGTGCCGAATACCCGGGGTCGTTTGGCTACACCTTC. Residues: CASSAEYPGSFGYTF.

The V call is TRBV12-3 or TRBV12-4, the J call TRBJ1-2; 9 nucleotides line up with TRBD1. The junction had 10 bases not matched to a gene; V was cut back by 6 bases and J by 8 bases. The CDR3 has 14 amino acids. For the CDR3, the DNA is TGTGCCAGCAGCTTCGGGACAGGGCTCTGGGGCTACACCTTC. Translation gives CASSFGTGLWGYTF.

This clonotype has a count of ten or more. V and J are TRBV12-3 or TRBV12-4 and TRBJ2-1, with 8 bases lining up with TRBD2. This CDR3 comprises 16 residues. V was pared by 5 bases and J by 8 bases, with 14 bases of the junction left unmatched. The CDR3 protein is CASSNNRGGGSYEQFF. CDR3 sequence (DNA): TGTGCCAGCAGTAACAACCGGGGGGGCGGGTCTTATGAGCAGTTCTTC.

The CDR3 sequence is CASSWWGKAGGREQYF. The CDR3 DNA reads as TGTGCCAGCAGCTGGTGGGGGAAAGCGGGGGGTCGAGAGCAGTACTTC. The chain carries TRBV7-2 and TRBJ2-7; 9 bases align to TRBD2. The CDR3 contains 16 residues. The junction had 14 bases not matched to a gene; V was cut back by 4 bases and J by 7 bases. The V gene's germline CDR1 is SGHTA and CDR2 FQGNSA.

This chain links TRBV9 with TRBJ2-3; no clear D. Trimming removed 0 bases from V and 2 bases from J, with 7 bases in between. Germline CDR1 is SGDLS and CDR2 is YYNGEE. The CDR3 extends over 14 amino acids. The CDR3 DNA is TGTGCCAGCAGCGTAGTTGTCCACACAGATACGCAGTATTTT. Its translation: CASSVVVHTDTQYF.

This clonotype was seen a handful of times. The J gene is TRBJ2-7, the V gene TRBV6-5, with 8 bases aligning to TRBD1. The J segment lost 6 bases and the V segment lost 0 bases, leaving 7 bases of the junction unmatched. CDR1 is MNHEY, CDR2 SVGAGI, per germline. The length of the CDR3 is 15 residues. The CDR3 region has the DNA TGTGCCAGCAGTTACTCTACAGGGGGGAGAGGCGAGCAGTACGTC. It yields the protein CASSYSTGGRGEQYV.

The chain recombines TRBV27 with TRBJ1-2; D is possibly TRBD1 (6 bases). This CDR3 is 14 amino acids long. Trimming shortened V by 5 bases and J by 4 bases, and 14 bases separated the two germline ends. Germline CDR1 is MNHEY and CDR2 is SMNVEV (reference sequence). This chain's CDR3 is CASSHRVNTYGYTF. In DNA, the CDR3 is TGTGCCAGCAGTCACAGGGTGAATACCTATGGCTACACCTTC.

V and J are TRBV27 and TRBJ2-7; D is perhaps TRBD1 (5 bases). V shed 2 bases and J shed 3 bases, with 8 bases lying between them. Germline V CDR1 and CDR2: MNHEY, SMNVEV (reference sequence). CDR3 length: 13 amino acids. This CDR3 is CASSLTGIYEQYF. CDR3 in DNA: TGTGCCAGCAGTTTAACAGGTATCTACGAGCAGTACTTC.

The chain's CDR3 is CASSDLANEQFF. CDR3 sequence (DNA): TGTGCCAGCAGTGATTTGGCCAATGAGCAGTTCTTC. The chain is built from TRBV2 and TRBJ2-1; D is ambiguous. Germline CDR1 SNHLY, CDR2 FYNNEI. Trimming stripped 3 bases from V and 6 bases from J, with 6 bases between. The CDR3 is 12 residues long.

CDR3 loop: CAISEFDFRVGAYNEQFF. CDR3 in DNA: TGTGCCATCAGTGAGTTCGACTTCCGTGTAGGGGCCTACAATGAGCAGTTCTTC. The J gene is TRBJ2-1, the V gene TRBV10-3, with D possibly matching TRBD1 (5 bases). Germline V gene sequence: CDR1 ENHRY, CDR2 SYGVKD. This CDR3 comprises 18 residues. V lost 1 base to trimming and J lost 2 bases, with 18 bases between them.

This clonotype occurred a few times. The chain carries TRBV4-3 and TRBJ1-1; no clear D gene. This CDR3 contains 16 residues. V shed 5 bases and J shed 4 bases, with 20 bases lying between them. Germline lookup yields CDR1 LGHNA and CDR2 YSLEER. Written as DNA, the CDR3 is TGCGCCAGCAGCGGAGATATATTCGGGGTTTTCACTGAAGCTTTCTTT. It specifies CASSGDIFGVFTEAFF.

This clonotype was seen a handful of times. This chain links TRBV6-2 or TRBV6-3 with TRBJ2-5, with TRBD1 matching over 7 bases. The CDR3 contains 14 residues. V was clipped by 6 bases and J by 5 bases; unmatched bases: 9. CDR1 MNHEY and CDR2 SVGEGT come from the germline V gene. The CDR3 reads CASRRTGERETQYF. CDR3 in DNA: TGTGCCAGCAGGCGAACAGGGGAGCGGGAGACCCAGTACTTC.

This chain connects TRBV4-1 to TRBJ2-2; D is uncertain. This CDR3 spans 16 amino acids. Germline V lookup: CDR1 MGHRA, CDR2 YSYEKL. Trimming pared 3 bases from V and 3 bases from J, leaving 14 bases between. CDR3: CASSQGRVRDTGELFF. As DNA, the CDR3 is TGCGCCAGCAGCCAGGGCAGAGTGCGAGACACCGGGGAGCTGTTTTTT.

This clonotype was seen a handful of times. The chain links TRBV5-1 to TRBJ2-5; D may be TRBD1 (6 bases). With 5 bases removed from V and 4 bases from J, the gap between germline ends came to 18 bases. Germline CDR1 and CDR2: SGHRS and YFSETQ. The CDR3 loop spans 15 amino acids. The CDR3 coding sequence is TGCGCCAGCAGTCTCCCCCCTACAGGGAGAGAGACCCAGTACTTC. It is translated as CASSLPPTGRETQYF.

The V gene is TRBV28, the J gene TRBJ1-2; the D is unclear. V lost 3 bases and J 3 bases, leaving 11 bases between the germline ends. The CDR3 sequence is 14 residues long. CDR1 is MDHEN, CDR2 SYDVKM, per germline. The CDR3 region is CASSLFGNYYGYTF. The CDR3 DNA reads TGTGCCAGCAGTTTGTTTGGGAATTACTATGGCTACACCTTC.

J is TRBJ2-1 and V is TRBV19; TRBD1 agrees at 10 bases. The length of the CDR3 is 14 residues. Germline values: CDR1 LNHDA, CDR2 SQIVND (reference sequence). The V gene end was trimmed by 6 bases and the J gene end by 9 bases; junction bases not matched to a gene: 8. CDR3: CASRTGTGAVEQFF. The CDR3 DNA reads TGTGCCAGTAGGACCGGGACAGGGGCTGTTGAGCAGTTCTTC. The whole variable domain, filled in from reference TRBV19 and TRBJ2-1, reads DGGITQSPKYLFRKEGQNVTLSCEQNLNHDAMYWYRQDPGQGLRLIYYSQIVNDFQKGDIAEGYSVSREKKESFPLTVTSAQKNPTAFYLCASRTGTGAVEQFFGPGTRLTVL.

The V and J genes are TRBV11-2 and TRBJ2-2; D is tentatively TRBD1 or TRBD2 (5 bases each). V dropped 1 base and J dropped 0 bases, with 9 bases sitting between them. CDR1 is SGHAT, CDR2 FQNNGV, per germline. CDR3 length: 16 residues. The DNA for the CDR3 is TGTGCCAGCAGCTTAGTGAGGGGTACGAACACCGGGGAGCTGTTTTTT. Translated, it gives CASSLVRGTNTGELFF.

In this sample, this clonotype turned up once. At one end, the junction sequence differs from germline, possibly due to a read error. The chain employs TRBV5-4 and TRBJ2-2; D is ambiguous. The CDR3 is made up of 14 amino acids. Looked up from germline, CDR1 is SGHNT and CDR2 is YYREEE (reference sequence). In DNA form, the CDR3 reads TGTGCCAGCGGCTTTGGTGTCAGCTGCGGGGAGCTGTTTTTT. This sequence encodes CASGFGVSCGELFF.

The chain is built from TRBV5-1 and TRBJ1-4, with TRBD1 matching 8 bases. The ends lost 4 bases at V and 7 bases at J; junction bases unmatched: 6. The germline gives CDR1 SGHRS, CDR2 YFSETQ. CDR3 size: 14 residues. CDR3 region: CASSLKTGVEKLFF. In DNA, the CDR3 is TGCGCCAGCAGCCTGAAGACAGGGGTTGAAAAACTGTTTTTT.

The sample holds a few counts of this clonotype. The chain combines TRBV6-5 with TRBJ2-1; 7 nucleotides line up with TRBD2. The CDR3 runs to 16 residues. The germline CDR1 and CDR2 sequences are MNHEY and SVGAGI. Germline trimming cut 7 bases from V and 8 bases from J; bases unmatched to any gene: 17. The CDR3 loop is CASNVAGRPLVDEQFF. The CDR3 nucleotides read TGTGCCAGCAACGTGGCCGGGAGGCCCCTGGTGGATGAGCAGTTCTTC.

The V gene is TRBV5-6, the J gene TRBJ2-2, with 9 positions matching TRBD2. Germline V gene sequence: CDR1 SGHDT, CDR2 YYEEEE. The CDR3 spans 17 residues. The V and J ends lost 3 bases and 0 bases, in that order; junction bases with no gene match: 6. The CDR3 loop is CASSSTLAGPNTGELFF. The CDR3 DNA reads TGTGCCAGCAGCTCAACTCTAGCGGGGCCGAACACCGGGGAGCTGTTTTTT.

There are a few counts of this clonotype. V usage is TRBV4-2 and J usage is TRBJ2-6; 8 nucleotides align to TRBD2. The V segment lost 1 base and the J segment 0 bases; nucleotides outside the gene matches: 8. Looked up from germline, CDR1 is LGHNA and CDR2 is YNFKEQ. There are 19 residues in the CDR3. The CDR3 region is CASSQGNRGGRSGANVLTF. The DNA for the CDR3 is TGTGCCAGCAGCCAAGGGAACCGCGGGGGGCGCTCTGGGGCCAACGTCCTGACTTTC.

V usage is TRBV5-4 and J usage is TRBJ2-6; 8 bases are shared with TRBD1. This CDR3 is built from 18 residues. V shed 3 bases, J shed 0 bases, and the junction held 8 bases outside the gene matches. Germline V lookup: CDR1 SGHNT, CDR2 YYREEE (reference sequence). CDR3 in amino acids: CASSSMDRAPSGANVLTF. The CDR3 nucleotides read TGTGCCAGCAGCTCAATGGACAGGGCCCCCTCTGGGGCCAACGTCCTGACTTTC.

There are a few counts of this clonotype. The rearrangement joins TRBV28 to TRBJ2-4, with TRBD1 identical over 10 bases. The CDR3 has 16 amino acids. The trim removed 5 bases at V and 8 bases at J, leaving 12 bases unmatched. Germline loops: CDR1 MDHEN, CDR2 SYDVKM. CDR3 coding DNA: TGTGCCAGCAGTCCCAGTATGGGACAGGGGATGGACATTCAGTACTTC. Translated: CASSPSMGQGMDIQYF.